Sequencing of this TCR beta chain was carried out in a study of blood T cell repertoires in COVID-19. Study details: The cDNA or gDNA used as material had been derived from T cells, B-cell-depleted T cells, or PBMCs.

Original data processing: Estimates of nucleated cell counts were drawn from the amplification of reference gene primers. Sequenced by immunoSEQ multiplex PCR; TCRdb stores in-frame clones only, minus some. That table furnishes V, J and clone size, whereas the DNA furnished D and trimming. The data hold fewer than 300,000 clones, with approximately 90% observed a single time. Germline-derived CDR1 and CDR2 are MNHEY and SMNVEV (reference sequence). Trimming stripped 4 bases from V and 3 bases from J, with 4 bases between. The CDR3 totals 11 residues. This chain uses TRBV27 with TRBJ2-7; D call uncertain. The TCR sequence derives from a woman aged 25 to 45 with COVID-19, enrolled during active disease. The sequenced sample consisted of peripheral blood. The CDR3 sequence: CASSSLYEQYF. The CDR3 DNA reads TGTGCCAGCAGTTCCCTCTACGAGCAGTACTTC.